The 19 T cell receptor beta chains reported below all come from one sample, sequenced in a study of T cell repertoires in cytomegalovirus infection. TCRdb re-called the reads through MiXCR, storing one row per CDR3 protein. Of 65,000 to 90,000 distinct CDR3 sequences in the sample, around 3.8% were seen once. Sequencing used PBMCs. Every receptor here comes from a human donor in good health (CMV status not recorded). Some clones in this sample may be carry-over from other donors' samples.

This clonotype showed up many times. The chain carries TRBV7-9 and TRBJ2-7; TRBD1 agrees at 7 bases. The ends lost 5 bases at V and 3 bases at J; junction bases unmatched: 1. This CDR3 has 12 amino acids. Per germline, CDR1 SEHNR and CDR2 FQNEAQ (reference sequence). DNA of the CDR3: TGTGCCAGCAGCCAGGGGGTCTACGAGCAGTACTTC. Translation gives CASSQGVYEQYF.

This clonotype was found many times. The chain joins TRBV6-2 or TRBV6-3 to TRBJ2-1; 8 bases map to TRBD2. Trimming removed 7 bases from V and 4 bases from J; junction bases left unmatched: 9. The CDR3 contains 15 residues. Germline V gene data show CDR1 as MNHEY and CDR2 as SVGEGT. The CDR3 coding sequence is TGTGCCAGCACCTTATTAGCGGGGAGTTACAATGAGCAGTTCTTC. Its protein product is CASTLLAGSYNEQFF.

This clonotype was counted at least ten times. The chain uses TRBV7-6 and TRBJ1-6; TRBD1 matches 8 bases. The CDR3 contains 14 residues. The ends lost 8 bases at V and 6 bases at J; junction bases unmatched: 6. Germline-derived CDR1 and CDR2 are SGHVS and FNYEAQ. The CDR3 sequence: CASGQGQVNSPLHF. CDR3 DNA sequence: TGTGCCAGCGGCCAGGGACAGGTTAATTCACCCCTCCACTTT.

This clonotype has at least ten counts. The chain joins TRBV4-3 to TRBJ2-3, with 11 bases aligning to TRBD2. The V and J ends lost 0 bases and 6 bases, in that order; junction bases with no gene match: 8. Per germline, CDR1 LGHNA and CDR2 YSLEER. This CDR3 region has 17 residues. CDR3 protein: CASSQDLTSGGRDTQYF. The DNA for the CDR3 is TGCGCCAGCAGCCAAGATCTCACTAGCGGGGGTCGGGATACGCAGTATTTT.

This clonotype was found many times. V usage is TRBV20-1 and J usage is TRBJ2-4, with 9 nucleotides matching TRBD1. The CDR3 extends over 15 amino acids. Looked up from germline, CDR1 is DFQATT and CDR2 is SNEGSKA (reference sequence). With 3 bases clipped from V and 0 bases from J, the junction kept 3 bases outside the gene matches. The CDR3: CSASYRGPAKNIQYF. CDR3 sequence (DNA): TGCAGTGCTAGCTACAGGGGGCCAGCCAAAAACATTCAGTACTTC.

As concerns this clonotype: The germline gene is not matched at one end of the junction; a read error may be the cause. This chain connects TRBV7-2 to TRBJ2-3, with 9 bases fitting TRBD2. Germline V gives CDR1 SGHTA, CDR2 FQGNSA. This CDR3 spans 18 amino acids. CDR3 DNA: TGTGCCAGCAGTCTCCTTGGTGGGCGGGGGGGAGCGGGGGATATGCAGTATTTT. Its translation: CASSLLGGRGGAGDMQYF. Full variable domain (rest looked up from reference TRBV7-2 and TRBJ2-3): GAGVSQSPSNKVTEKGKDVELRCDPISGHTALYWYRQSLGQGLEFLIYFQGNSAPDKSGLPSDRFSAERTGGSVSTLTIQRTQQEDSAVYLCASSLLGGRGGAGDMQYFGPGTRLTVL.

This clonotype was seen many times. This rearrangement joins TRBV14 to TRBJ2-1, with D unclear. Germline V CDR1 and CDR2: SGHDN, FVKESK. The CDR3 is 14 residues long. The V and J ends lost 4 bases and 2 bases respectively, with 9 bases between them. CDR3 sequence: CASSLRETYNEQFF. The CDR3 region has the DNA TGTGCCAGCAGCCTCAGAGAGACCTACAATGAGCAGTTCTTC.

This clonotype was seen ten or more times. The chain links TRBV11-2 to TRBJ1-1, with D perhaps TRBD1 (6 bases). Per germline, CDR1 SGHAT and CDR2 FQNNGV. V lost 5 bases to trimming and J lost 4 bases, with 20 bases between them. The length of the CDR3 is 16 residues. The CDR3 sequence: CASSHPRGRKSTEAFF. The CDR3 DNA follows: TGTGCCAGCAGCCACCCGCGGGGGCGTAAGAGCACTGAAGCTTTCTTT.

This clonotype appeared many times. The chain joins TRBV28 to TRBJ1-5; 9 nucleotides match TRBD1. V shed 5 bases, J shed 4 bases, and the junction held 6 bases outside the gene matches. Per germline, CDR1 MDHEN and CDR2 SYDVKM. The CDR3 totals 15 residues. DNA of the CDR3: TGTGCCAGCAGTACACGACAGGGGGGAAATCAGCCCCAGCATTTT. Translated: CASSTRQGGNQPQHF.

This clonotype was seen at least ten times. The chain uses TRBV6-2 or TRBV6-3 and TRBJ2-1; the D gene is possibly TRBD1 (5 bases). V shed 5 bases and J shed 5 bases, with 7 bases lying between them. CDR3 size: 12 residues. The germline CDR1 and CDR2 sequences are MNHEY and SVGEGT. The CDR3: CASSPTDNEQFF. The CDR3 coding sequence is TGTGCCAGCAGTCCGACAGACAATGAGCAGTTCTTC.

This clonotype came up many times. Here the CDR3 reads CASSLILSKNIQYF. DNA of the CDR3: TGTGCCAGCAGCTTAATTCTCTCAAAAAACATTCAGTACTTC. This sequence joins TRBV7-2 and TRBJ2-4; no clear D. Germline CDR1 SGHTA, CDR2 FQGNSA. The CDR3 extends over 14 amino acids. V was cut by 2 bases and J by 4 bases, with 9 bases left in between. Full variable domain (remainder filled in from reference TRBV7-2 and TRBJ2-4): GAGVSQSPSNKVTEKGKDVELRCDPISGHTALYWYRQSLGQGLEFLIYFQGNSAPDKSGLPSDRFSAERTGGSVSTLTIQRTQQEDSAVYLCASSLILSKNIQYFGAGTRLSVL.

This clonotype occurred many times. The chain has TRBV28 and TRBJ2-1, with 9 bases matching TRBD1. The CDR3 has 15 amino acids. The junction had 10 bases not matched to a gene; V was cut back by 6 bases and J by 7 bases. In germline, CDR1 is MDHEN, CDR2 SYDVKM. For the CDR3, the DNA is TGTGCCAGCAGCCCCACGGGACAGGGAAGGAATGAGCAGTTCTTC. Translation: CASSPTGQGRNEQFF.

This clonotype was seen many times. The V call is TRBV20-1, the J call TRBJ2-7; 11 positions match TRBD2. Germline V gene lookup returns CDR1 DFQATT and CDR2 SNEGSKA (reference sequence). CDR3 size: 14 residues. The V segment lost 0 bases and the J segment 2 bases; nucleotides outside the gene matches: 0. In nucleotides, the CDR3 is TGCAGTGCTAGAGATAGCGGGAGGGCCTACGAGCAGTACTTC. Its protein product is CSARDSGRAYEQYF.

There are many counts of this clonotype. CDR3 nucleotide sequence: TGTGCCAGCAGGCCCCCCGCCGGGAGGAATAACAATGAGCAGTTCTTC. The encoded protein is CASRPPAGRNNNEQFF. V usage is TRBV7-2 and J usage is TRBJ2-1; 7 positions match TRBD2. Germline lookup yields CDR1 SGHTA and CDR2 FQGNSA. This CDR3 is built from 16 residues. J lost 5 bases, V lost 6 bases, and 13 bases had no gene match.

This clonotype was observed many times. The rearrangement uses TRBV7-2 and TRBJ2-7, with TRBD1 matching 7 bases. The germline CDR1 and CDR2 sequences are SGHTA and FQGNSA. This CDR3 contains 15 residues. Losses at the gene ends were 5 bases for V and 3 bases for J; bases not matched to a gene: 10. The CDR3 sequence is CASSTEQGSIYEQYF. The CDR3 DNA is TGTGCCAGCAGCACAGAACAGGGGTCTATCTACGAGCAGTACTTC.

This clonotype was seen many times. The chain employs TRBV7-2 and TRBJ2-1; D is unclear. Germline CDR1 and CDR2: SGHTA and FQGNSA. The CDR3 sequence is 15 residues long. Trimming stripped 1 base from V and 6 bases from J, with 13 bases between. The CDR3 reads CASSLDGRVGNEQFF. The DNA of the CDR3 is TGTGCCAGCAGCTTAGACGGCCGAGTGGGCAATGAGCAGTTCTTC.

This rearrangement joins TRBV28 to TRBJ1-5; D call uncertain. The V gene's germline CDR1 is MDHEN and CDR2 SYDVKM. Trimming cost V 5 bases and J 3 bases, with 2 bases left between them. This CDR3 comprises 11 residues. In DNA, the CDR3 is TGTGCCAGCAGTCACAATCAGCCCCAGCATTTT. Amino acid sequence: CASSHNQPQHF.

This clonotype was seen at least ten times. V is TRBV7-2 and J is TRBJ2-5; 11 nucleotides align to TRBD2. Trimming at V came to 6 bases and at J to 7 bases, leaving 13 bases not matched to a gene. Per germline, CDR1 SGHTA and CDR2 FQGNSA. This CDR3 is 16 amino acids long. CDR3: CASRPGLADKGGTQYF. As DNA, the CDR3 is TGTGCCAGCAGGCCGGGACTAGCGGATAAGGGTGGGACCCAGTACTTC.

At least ten counts were recorded for this clonotype. The chain links TRBV5-1 to TRBJ1-1, with TRBD1 matching 7 bases. V gave up 6 bases and J gave up 1 base; unmatched junction bases: 6. Germline lookup yields CDR1 SGHRS and CDR2 YFSETQ. This CDR3 has 14 amino acids. The CDR3 reads CASTRGTANTEAFF. CDR3 in DNA: TGCGCCAGCACCCGCGGGACAGCGAACACTGAAGCTTTCTTT.